The 15 T cell receptor beta chains in this list originate from one sample, sequenced in a study of cytomegalovirus exposure and HLA in healthy donors. In the PCR, 60 Vbeta and 13 Jbeta primers were used. The protocol was immunoSEQ multiplex PCR, while the TCRdb copy is restricted to in-frame clones and leaves out a portion. The sample shows fewer than 130,000 clones, 70% to 85% of them seen only once. The sequenced sample was PBMCs. The receptors were gathered from a woman aged 35 to 49 in good health and CMV-seronegative.

The genes are TRBV4-2 and TRBJ2-5, with 9 positions matching TRBD2. Looked up from germline, CDR1 is LGHNA and CDR2 is YNFKEQ. This CDR3 region has 16 residues. Losses at the gene ends were 0 bases for V and 2 bases for J; bases not matched to a gene: 4. The CDR3 sequence: CASSQDWLAGQETQYF. The CDR3 DNA is TGTGCCAGCAGCCAAGATTGGCTAGCGGGACAAGAGACCCAGTACTTC.

V is TRBV27 and J is TRBJ2-1; tentatively, D is TRBD2 (6 bases). V was trimmed by 5 bases and J by 0 bases, leaving 14 bases between them. The CDR3 is made up of 16 amino acids. From germline, CDR1 is MNHEY and CDR2 SMNVEV (reference sequence). The CDR3 bases are TGTGCCAGCAGTCGCGAGGGACTTAGCTCCTACAATGAGCAGTTCTTC. Translated: CASSREGLSSYNEQFF.

There are a few counts of this clone. This chain joins TRBV7-2 and TRBJ2-5; 9 bases match TRBD2. This CDR3 has 17 residues. Germline assignment: CDR1 SGHTA and CDR2 FQGNSA. V gave up 3 bases and J gave up 13 bases; unmatched junction bases: 21. Here the CDR3 reads CASSFKAVLAGEGGWYF. CDR3 nucleotides: TGTGCCAGCAGCTTTAAGGCGGTTTTAGCGGGAGAGGGGGGTTGGTACTTC.

V gene TRBV4-3 combines with J gene TRBJ2-3; 7 bases are shared with TRBD1. The CDR3 is 15 residues long. V lost 4 bases and J lost 0; bases outside the gene matches: 4. From germline, CDR1 is LGHNA and CDR2 YSLEER. This CDR3 is CASSLAGGSTDTQYF. CDR3 bases: TGCGCCAGCAGCCTAGCAGGGGGAAGCACAGATACGCAGTATTTT.

The chain is built from TRBV27 and TRBJ1-2; D may be TRBD1 (5 bases). Looked up from germline, CDR1 is MNHEY and CDR2 is SMNVEV (reference sequence). CDR3 length equals 14 residues. Trimming cost V 0 bases and J 5 bases, with 10 bases left between them. CDR3: CASSLSPGRYGYTF. As DNA, the CDR3 is TGTGCCAGCAGTTTATCTCCAGGGCGGTATGGCTACACCTTC.

The V call is TRBV11-2, the J call TRBJ2-7; D not resolved. Germline assignment: CDR1 SGHAT and CDR2 FQNNGV. CDR3 length equals 16 residues. Trimming cost V 3 bases and J 3 bases, with 18 bases left between them. CDR3 loop: CASSLTTEALGYEQYF. The CDR3 DNA is TGTGCCAGCAGCTTGACGACTGAGGCCTTGGGCTACGAGCAGTACTTC.

This clone was recorded once. J is TRBJ2-3 and V is TRBV7-2, with D possibly TRBD2 on 6 matching bases. This CDR3 is built from 16 residues. V was cut by 6 bases and J by 3 bases, with 19 bases left in between. Germline CDR1 is SGHTA and CDR2 is FQGNSA. CDR3: CASRFSSGGTTDTQYF. CDR3 nucleotide sequence: TGTGCCAGCAGGTTTAGTAGCGGTGGGACGACAGATACGCAGTATTTT.

This clone was counted a single time. The chain is built from TRBV10-2 and TRBJ2-7; D perhaps matches TRBD2 (6 bases). Germline V lookup: CDR1 WSHSY, CDR2 SAAADI. Trimming cost V 6 bases and J 0 bases, with 9 bases left between them. This CDR3 comprises 13 residues. CDR3 loop: CASRPGLSYEQYF. Written as DNA, the CDR3 is TGCGCCAGCAGGCCGGGACTCTCCTACGAGCAGTACTTC.

The CDR3 reads CASSSIQGMDGYTF. For the CDR3, the DNA is TGTGCCAGCAGCTCGATTCAGGGGATGGATGGCTACACCTTC. The chain combines TRBV7-6 with TRBJ1-2, with D possibly being TRBD1 (6 bases). Germline CDR1 SGHVS, CDR2 FNYEAQ. The CDR3 is 14 amino acids. V lost 4 bases, J lost 6 bases, and 15 bases lay in between. Combining the CDR3 with reference TRBV7-6 and TRBJ1-2 gives the whole variable domain GAGVSQSPRYKVTKRGQDVALRCDPISGHVSLYWYRQALGQGPEFLTYFNYEAQQDKSGLPNDRFSAERPEGSISTLTIQRTEQRDSAMYRCASSSIQGMDGYTFGSGTRLTVV.

CDR3 protein: CASNRDRVSYEQYF. The CDR3 nucleotides read TGTGCCAGCAACCGGGACAGGGTGTCCTACGAGCAGTACTTC. This chain connects TRBV6-6 to TRBJ2-7; 9 nucleotides agree with TRBD1. Germline V gene sequence: CDR1 MNHNY, CDR2 SVGAGI (reference sequence). There are 14 residues in the CDR3. V lost 7 bases to trimming and J lost 1 base; unmatched junction nucleotides: 5.

DNA of the CDR3: TGTGCCAGCGCTGGACAATATGGCACTGAAGCTTTCTTT. It is translated as CASAGQYGTEAFF. J is TRBJ1-1 and V is TRBV14, with D maybe TRBD1 (5 bases). The V gene lost 8 bases and the J gene lost 4 bases, with 14 bases spanning the gap. CDR3 length: 13 residues. The germline V gene has CDR1 SGHDN and CDR2 FVKESK.

This clone was seen just once. One end of the junction fails to match germline, which may point to a read error. This rearrangement joins TRBV4-3 to TRBJ2-7; tentative D call: TRBD1 (5 bases). Germline CDR1 reads LGHNA; CDR2 reads YSLEER. The length of the CDR3 is 15 residues. Here the CDR3 reads CASSQDVTETYGQYF. The CDR3 region has the DNA TGCGCCAGCAGCCAAGATGTGACAGAGACCTACGGGCAGTACTTC.

The table lists this clone with a few counts. CDR3 residues: CASSSGNTEAFF. The CDR3 DNA reads TGTGCCAGCAGCTCAGGGAACACTGAAGCTTTCTTT. The gene calls are TRBV28 and TRBJ1-1, with unresolved D. With 6 bases removed from V and 1 base from J, the gap between germline ends came to 6 bases. The CDR3 sequence is 12 residues long. Germline loops: CDR1 MDHEN, CDR2 SYDVKM.

The rearrangement links TRBV27 to TRBJ2-3; D may be TRBD1 (6 bases). Deletions cut 5 bases from V and 2 bases from J, with 17 bases between. The CDR3 spans 16 residues. Germline V gene lookup returns CDR1 MNHEY and CDR2 SMNVEV (reference sequence). The CDR3 sequence: CASSTLTGSYTDTQYF. The CDR3 DNA is TGTGCCAGCAGTACCCTTACAGGGTCCTACACAGATACGCAGTATTTT.

The V and J genes are TRBV4-1 and TRBJ1-4, with a weak D call TRBD1 (6 bases). V was pared by 1 base and J by 8 bases, with 29 bases between. The CDR3 extends over 20 amino acids. In germline, CDR1 is MGHRA, CDR2 YSYEKL. The CDR3 sequence: CASSQARYSVGGALGEKLFF. The DNA of the CDR3 is TGCGCCAGCAGCCAAGCTAGATACTCGGTTGGGGGCGCTCTAGGGGAAAAACTGTTTTTT.